This T cell receptor (beta chain) was obtained from a study of cytomegalovirus exposure and HLA in healthy donors. The PCR was carried out with 60 Vbeta primers and 13 Jbeta primers. Some clones are missing from TCRdb's copy, which holds only in-frame ones; the method was immunoSEQ multiplex PCR. Here the sample spans 110,000 or so clones, about 80% being singletons. This receptor was obtained from a woman in her thirties in good health and CMV-seropositive. The material sequenced was PBMCs.

In nucleotides, the CDR3 is TGTGCCAGCAGCCCCTCTAGCGGGATACCCTACAATGAGCAGTTCTTC. As protein: CASSPSSGIPYNEQFF. The chain employs TRBV5-4 and TRBJ2-1; 9 bases are shared with TRBD2. The V gene end was trimmed by 4 bases and the J gene end by 2 bases; junction bases not matched to a gene: 7. The germline V gene has CDR1 SGHNT and CDR2 YYREEE (reference sequence). This CDR3 region has 16 residues.